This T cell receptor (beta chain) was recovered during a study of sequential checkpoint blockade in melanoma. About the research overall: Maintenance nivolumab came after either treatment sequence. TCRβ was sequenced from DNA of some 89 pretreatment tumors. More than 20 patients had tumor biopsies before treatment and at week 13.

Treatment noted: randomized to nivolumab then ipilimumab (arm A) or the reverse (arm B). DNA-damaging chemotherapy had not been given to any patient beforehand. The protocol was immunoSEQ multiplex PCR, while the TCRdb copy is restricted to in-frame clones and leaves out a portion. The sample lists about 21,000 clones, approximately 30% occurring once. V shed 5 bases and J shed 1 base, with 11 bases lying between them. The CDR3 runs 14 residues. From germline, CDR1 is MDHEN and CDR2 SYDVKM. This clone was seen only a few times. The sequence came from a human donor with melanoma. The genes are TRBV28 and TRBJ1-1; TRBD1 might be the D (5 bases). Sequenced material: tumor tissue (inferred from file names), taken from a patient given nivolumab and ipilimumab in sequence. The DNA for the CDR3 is TGTGCCAGCAGTGCGGGACGGGGGAACACTGAAGCTTTCTTT. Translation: CASSAGRGNTEAFF.